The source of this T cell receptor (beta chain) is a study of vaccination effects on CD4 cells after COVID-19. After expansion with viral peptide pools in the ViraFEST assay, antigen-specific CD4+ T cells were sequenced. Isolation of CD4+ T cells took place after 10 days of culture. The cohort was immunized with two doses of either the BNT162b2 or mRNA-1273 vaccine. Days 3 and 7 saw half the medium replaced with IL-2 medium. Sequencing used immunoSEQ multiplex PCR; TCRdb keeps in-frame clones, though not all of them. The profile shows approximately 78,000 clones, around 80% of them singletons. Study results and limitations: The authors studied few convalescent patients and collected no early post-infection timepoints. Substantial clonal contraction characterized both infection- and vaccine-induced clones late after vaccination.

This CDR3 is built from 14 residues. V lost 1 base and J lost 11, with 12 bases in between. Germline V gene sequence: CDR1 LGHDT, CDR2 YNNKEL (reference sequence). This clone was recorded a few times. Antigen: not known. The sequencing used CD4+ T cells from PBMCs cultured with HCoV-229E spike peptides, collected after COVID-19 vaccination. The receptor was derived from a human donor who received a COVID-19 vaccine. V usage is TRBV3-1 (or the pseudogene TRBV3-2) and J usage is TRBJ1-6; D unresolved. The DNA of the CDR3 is TGTGCCAGCAGCCAAGGGGTCCAGCGGGCACCCCTCCACTTT. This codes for CASSQGVQRAPLHF.